These 12 T cell receptor beta chains came from one sample sequenced in a study of blood T cells in healthy people across ages. A second 7 to 11 cycle PCR used barcoded and J-beta primers. Using its own MiXCR run on the 5' RACE reads, TCRdb lists one record per CDR3 protein. This sample has hundreds of thousands of distinct CDR3 sequences; approximately 25% occur once, and the top ten carry under 10%. The sample also formed part of further work on T cells of mothers and their children.

The material sequenced was blood. The receptors shown here come from a boy aged 10-17 years in good health.

The J gene is TRBJ2-7, the V gene TRBV3-1, with no clear D. The V end lost 1 base, the J end lost 1 base, and 8 bases lay between the germline ends. The germline V gene encodes CDR1 LGHDT and CDR2 YNNKEL (reference sequence). CDR3 length: 14 amino acids. In DNA form, the CDR3 reads TGTGCCAGCAGCCAAGTGCCACCTTCCTACGAGCAGTACTTC. This encodes CASSQVPPSYEQYF.

The J gene is TRBJ2-1, the V gene TRBV3-1; D gene unclear. There are 15 residues in the CDR3. The V end was cut by 1 base, the J end by 4 bases, with 11 bases between. Per the germline V gene, CDR1 is LGHDT and CDR2 is YNNKEL (reference sequence). The chain's CDR3 is CASSQGSGIYNEQFF. CDR3 coding DNA: TGTGCCAGCAGCCAAGGATCAGGTATTTACAATGAGCAGTTCTTC.

This clonotype showed up just a few times. This chain joins TRBV2 and TRBJ1-4; possibly TRBD1 for D (5 bases). V was trimmed by 7 bases and J by 7 bases, leaving 16 bases between them. This CDR3 contains 14 residues. Germline V lookup: CDR1 SNHLY, CDR2 FYNNEI. CDR3 amino acids: CASKEGRRGEKLFF. The CDR3 DNA reads as TGTGCCAGCAAAGAGGGGAGGCGCGGTGAAAAACTGTTTTTT.

This clonotype was recorded a few times. This chain uses TRBV9 with TRBJ2-1, with 8 bases that match TRBD1. This CDR3 is 16 amino acids long. V dropped 4 bases and J dropped 0; count of bases not matched to a gene: 6. Germline V gene sequence: CDR1 SGDLS, CDR2 YYNGEE. This CDR3 reads CASSPRTGSSYNEQFF. CDR3 sequence (DNA): TGTGCCAGCAGCCCGAGGACAGGGAGCTCCTACAATGAGCAGTTCTTC.

The chain is built from TRBV3-1 and TRBJ2-5; 8 bases fit TRBD2. The J call could be wrong; TRBJ2-7 is a better fit for the DNA end. Germline V lookup: CDR1 LGHDT, CDR2 YNNKEL (reference sequence). This CDR3 is built from 14 residues. The CDR3 nucleotides read TGTGCCAGCAGTCGCGGGAGGCCCACCTACGAGCAGTACTTC. Encoded protein: CASSRGRPTYEQYF.

This clonotype turned up a few times. The chain combines TRBV5-1 with TRBJ1-6, with D possibly being TRBD1 (5 bases). This CDR3 is built from 19 residues. The V and J ends lost 3 bases and 0 bases respectively, with 19 bases between them. In germline, CDR1 is SGHRS, CDR2 YFSETQ. CDR3 DNA sequence: TGCGCCAGCAGCTCCGTCGGGACGTCTGGTAGCTCCTATAATTCACCCCTCCACTTT. This sequence encodes CASSSVGTSGSSYNSPLHF.

This chain connects TRBV11-2 to TRBJ2-1; 8 bases match TRBD2. The CDR3 is made up of 13 amino acids. The germline CDR1 and CDR2 sequences are SGHAT and FQNNGV. The junction had 6 bases not matched to a gene; V was cut back by 2 bases and J by 12 bases. For the CDR3, the DNA is TGTGCCAGCAGCTTAACGGGAGGGCCGGGGCAGTTCTTC. This encodes CASSLTGGPGQFF. Variable domain in full (rest from reference TRBV11-2 and TRBJ2-1): EAGVAQSPRYKIIEKRQSVAFWCNPISGHATLYWYQQILGQGPKLLIQFQNNGVVDDSQLPKDRFSAERLKGVDSTLKIQPAKLEDSAVYLCASSLTGGPGQFFGPGTRLTVL.

This sequence joins TRBV7-2 and TRBJ2-3; D not certain. Germline CDR1 is SGHTA and CDR2 is FQGNSA. The CDR3 length is 18 residues. V was clipped by 2 bases and J by 4 bases, with 22 bases between them. The CDR3 DNA is TGTGCCAGCAGCTTATTTCTACGGTCTCCCCGTTCTCCAGATACGCAGTATTTT. Translation gives CASSLFLRSPRSPDTQYF.

The chain employs TRBV20-1 and TRBJ1-3; tentative D call: TRBD1 (5 bases). CDR1 DFQATT and CDR2 SNEGSKA come from the germline V gene (reference sequence). This CDR3 is 14 amino acids long. V was trimmed by 5 bases and J by 0 bases, leaving 11 bases between them. The CDR3: CSAPRDLSGNTIYF. The DNA of the CDR3 is TGCAGTGCTCCCAGGGACCTCTCTGGAAACACCATATATTTT.

This clonotype has more than one count but fewer than ten. The chain joins TRBV10-3 to TRBJ2-7; a possible D gene is TRBD1 (6 bases). The CDR3 covers 12 residues. The ends were cut back, 7 bases at V and 4 bases at J, with 11 bases in the middle. The V gene's germline CDR1 is ENHRY and CDR2 SYGVKD. CDR3 amino acids: CAIKGETYEQYF. CDR3 in DNA: TGTGCCATCAAGGGGGAGACTTACGAGCAGTACTTC.

The chain is built from TRBV20-1 and TRBJ2-1, with 9 positions matching TRBD2. The germline V gene has CDR1 DFQATT and CDR2 SNEGSKA (reference sequence). The CDR3 contains 14 residues. With 3 bases clipped from V and 9 bases from J, the junction kept 9 bases outside the gene matches. CDR3 nucleotides: TGCAGTGCTAGGTATTCGTCTAGCGGGACTGAGCAGTTCTTC. It yields the protein CSARYSSSGTEQFF.

This clonotype was recorded only once. The chain couples TRBV10-3 to TRBJ2-1; D is ambiguous. Per the germline V gene, CDR1 is ENHRY and CDR2 is SYGVKD. The CDR3 has 13 amino acids. V gave up 5 bases and J gave up 10 bases, with 15 bases separating them. CDR3 in amino acids: CAISPPGLGEQFF. The CDR3 region has the DNA TGTGCCATCAGTCCCCCGGGCCTCGGCGAGCAGTTCTTC.